Here is one T cell receptor beta chain with its context. The target antigen is unknown. The V gene's germline CDR1 is SGHRS and CDR2 YFSETQ. V was pared by 1 base and J by 7 bases, with 21 bases between. CDR3 length: 16 amino acids. These data come from a study of cytomegalovirus exposure and HLA in healthy donors. Findings and caveats of the study: The study designated roughly 160 TCR beta chains cytomegalovirus-associated.

The PCR made use of 60 Vbeta and 13 Jbeta primers. Produced via immunoSEQ multiplex PCR; TCRdb's table is partial and in-frame only. Among roughly 160,000 clones listed, around four fifths were seen once. The specimen sequenced was PBMCs. The J gene is TRBJ2-7, the V gene TRBV5-1; D is unresolved. The receptor was derived from a man aged 45-60 years in good health and CMV-seropositive. This CDR3 is CASSLSESFAAGEQYF. For the CDR3, the DNA is TGCGCCAGCAGCTTGTCAGAGTCATTCGCTGCCGGGGAGCAGTACTTC.